This TCR beta chain was profiled in a study of regulatory T cells in long-lasting Graves disease. Study findings and constraints: Lower TCR diversity characterized persistent Graves' patients relative to newly diagnosed patients.

Construction of the TCR beta libraries employed iRepertoire HTBI primers in conjunction with Arm-PCR of CDR3 regions. MiXCR, applied by TCRdb to the multiplex PCR reads, yields one record per CDR3 protein. This sample has around 460,000 distinct CDR3 sequences, with roughly a fifth found just once. Concerning this clonotype: No antigen is known for it.

Losses at the gene ends were 4 bases for V and 5 bases for J; bases not matched to a gene: 11. CDR3 length: 17 residues. CDR1 ENHRY and CDR2 SYGVKD come from the germline V gene. The time point here: persistent/refractory GD, antithyroid drugs over 5 years with positive TRAb. Scientists built the TCR library using RNA that was extracted from PBMCs. The sample in question was peripheral blood mononuclear cells (PBMCs), obtained when the disease was refractory, from a patient treated with antithyroid drugs. The chain couples TRBV10-3 to TRBJ2-2, with 9 bases matching TRBD1. The TCR comes from a female donor with Graves disease. The DNA for the CDR3 is TGTGCCATCAGTGGCTCGGTGACAGGGGGAATAACCGGGGAGCTGTTTTTT. Its translation: CAISGSVTGGITGELFF.